The present T cell receptor (beta chain) was sequenced within a study of cytotoxic CD8 clonotypes in ibrutinib-treated CLL. Target depth was 1 in 200,000 to 1 in 1 million T cells, about 10x per clonotype. TCRdb keeps only in-frame clones here, not all; method: immunoSEQ multiplex PCR. The table lists 60,000 or so clones, 45% to 60% of them singletons, with under 15% in the top ten. Regarding this clone: Its target is unknown.

Whole-study results and caveats: Lymph node repertoires were not studied, and sampling times were unmatched. Having risen at ibrutinib response, clonality had fallen back toward baseline by progression. While tracking circulating CD8+ T-cell counts, baseline clonality exceeded that of age-matched healthy donors.

V was trimmed by 5 bases and J by 2 bases, leaving 9 bases between them. There are 13 residues in the CDR3. Germline V CDR1 and CDR2: SGHVS, FQNEAQ. Sequencing used PBMCs, obtained after 12 months of ibrutinib treatment. The sequence derives from a human donor with chronic lymphocytic leukemia. J is TRBJ1-1 and V is TRBV7-8, with a tentative D call TRBD1 (5 bases). The CDR3 reads CASSIQVNTEAFF. Written as DNA, the CDR3 is TGTGCCAGCAGCATACAGGTTAACACTGAAGCTTTCTTT. Full variable domain (outside the CDR3, taken from reference TRBV7-8 and TRBJ1-1): GAGVSQSPRYKVAKRGQDVALRCDPISGHVSLFWYQQALGQGPEFLTYFQNEAQLDKSGLPSDRFFAERPEGSVSTLKIQRTQQEDSAVYLCASSIQVNTEAFFGQGTRLTVV.